The 25 T cell receptor beta chains given below trace back to one sample, sequenced in a study of shared clonotypes between healthy human individuals (TCRdb year 2020). To prepare the library, the immunoSEQ multiplex PCR assay was applied. TCRdb mirrors the immuneACCESS table, restricted to in-frame sequences. Some clones are absent from its copies; in checked studies, under half trace to an unresolved V gene, and the reason for the others is unknown. The sample records 2 million to 2.5 million clones, over 90% of which are singletons. The ten most abundant clones make up 0.35% to 0.45% of the sample. Sequenced input: naive CD4+ T cells from PBMCs. What the cell subset or site label conveys for this sample: CD45RA+ positively selected. The receptors shown here come from a man aged 18 to 29 in good health. Some clones in this sample may be carry-over from other donors' samples.

The V and J genes are TRBV7-6 and TRBJ2-5; 8 bases fit TRBD2. This CDR3 comprises 16 residues. Germline CDR1 reads SGHVS; CDR2 reads FNYEAQ. Trimming took 4 bases from V and 4 from J; bases not matched to a gene: 11. Here the CDR3 DNA reads TGTGCCAGCAGCTCCCACATAATAGCGGGACGAGAGACCCAGTACTTC. It specifies CASSSHIIAGRETQYF.

The table lists this clone with a count of one. Other nucleotide sequences from this sample produce the same CDR3. The rearrangement uses TRBV20-1 and TRBJ2-3; D call uncertain. V was pared by 6 bases and J by 6 bases, with 10 bases between. Germline CDR1 reads DFQATT; CDR2 reads SNEGSKA (reference sequence). The CDR3 totals 11 residues. For the CDR3, the DNA is TGCAGTGCCCCTGGTAGGGATACGCAGTATTTT. Amino acids: CSAPGRDTQYF.

This sequence joins TRBV9 and TRBJ1-1; 9 nucleotides match TRBD1. The CDR3 runs to 16 residues. V lost 4 bases to trimming and J lost 4 bases; unmatched junction nucleotides: 11. Germline V gene lookup returns CDR1 SGDLS and CDR2 YYNGEE. CDR3 sequence: CASSSREGQGLTEAFF. The CDR3 nucleotides are TGTGCCAGCAGCAGTCGCGAAGGACAGGGGCTCACTGAAGCTTTCTTT.

This chain uses TRBV7-2 with TRBJ1-3, with D possibly TRBD1 on 5 matching bases. The CDR3 is made up of 15 amino acids. CDR1 and CDR2 from the germline V gene are SGHTA and FQGNSA. V gave up 3 bases and J gave up 2 bases, with 11 bases separating them. CDR3 bases: TGTGCCAGCAGCTTTCAGTCGGGGGCTGGAAACACCATATATTTT. This encodes CASSFQSGAGNTIYF.

J is TRBJ2-5 and V is TRBV7-9; the D gene is possibly TRBD2 (5 bases). The germline CDR1 and CDR2 sequences are SEHNR and FQNEAQ (reference sequence). CDR3 length: 16 amino acids. Trimming cost V 2 bases and J 5 bases, with 18 bases left between them. CDR3 coding DNA: TGTGCCAGCAGCTTAAGTGGGAGTTTGGGTAGGGAGACCCAGTACTTC. As protein: CASSLSGSLGRETQYF.

The rearrangement joins TRBV28 to TRBJ2-7; possibly TRBD1 for D (5 bases). The germline gives CDR1 MDHEN, CDR2 SYDVKM. V gave up 4 bases and J gave up 0 bases, with 13 bases separating them. This CDR3 is 15 amino acids long. This CDR3 is CASSSSWQGSYEQYF. CDR3 DNA: TGTGCCAGCAGTTCTTCCTGGCAGGGCTCCTACGAGCAGTACTTC.

This chain uses TRBV5-1 with TRBJ2-1, with a tentative D call TRBD2 (5 bases). This CDR3 has 17 residues. V was cut by 1 base and J by 3 bases, with 17 bases left in between. Germline values: CDR1 SGHRS, CDR2 YFSETQ. The CDR3 DNA reads as TGCGCCAGCAGCTTGACCCCTACGCAGAGCGGCTACAATGAGCAGTTCTTC. It codes for CASSLTPTQSGYNEQFF.

In regard to this clone: Other DNA sequences in the same sample also yield this CDR3. This rearrangement joins TRBV30 to TRBJ1-1, with D perhaps TRBD1 (5 bases). V gave up 0 bases and J gave up 0 bases, with 8 bases separating them. The CDR3 loop spans 14 amino acids. From germline, CDR1 is GTSNPN and CDR2 SVGIG (reference sequence). DNA of the CDR3: TGTGCCTGGAGTGTCTCCAGGGTGAACACTGAAGCTTTCTTT. Encoded protein: CAWSVSRVNTEAFF. Looking up the rest from reference TRBV30 and TRBJ1-1 gives the full variable domain: SQTIHQWPATLVQPVGSPLSLECTVEGTSNPNLYWYRQAAGRGLQLLFYSVGIGQISSEVPQNLSASRPQDRQFILSSKKLLLSDSGFYLCAWSVSRVNTEAFFGQGTRLTVV.

V gene TRBV5-1 combines with J gene TRBJ2-7; D is unresolved. CDR3 length equals 15 residues. Germline values: CDR1 SGHRS, CDR2 YFSETQ. V was clipped by 2 bases and J by 3 bases, with 15 bases between them. For the CDR3, the DNA is TGCGCCAGCAGCTTCACACCCGAAACATACTACGAGCAGTACTTC. It codes for CASSFTPETYYEQYF.

The chain has TRBV28 and TRBJ2-3, with 8 bases identical to TRBD1. Germline V CDR1 and CDR2: MDHEN, SYDVKM. V shed 5 bases, J shed 1 base, and the junction held 5 bases outside the gene matches. The length of the CDR3 is 15 residues. The CDR3 DNA reads as TGTGCCAGCAGTCTACAGGGGGTTGGCACAGATACGCAGTATTTT. Its protein product is CASSLQGVGTDTQYF.

With respect to this clone: Other DNA sequences in this sample translate to the same CDR3. The rearrangement links TRBV5-4 to TRBJ2-5, with TRBD2 matching 10 bases. The CDR3 loop spans 15 amino acids. The V and J ends lost 1 base and 1 base, in that order; junction bases with no gene match: 1. Germline CDR1 is SGHNT and CDR2 is YYREEE (reference sequence). The CDR3 sequence: CASSLSGRGQETQYF. For the CDR3, the DNA is TGTGCCAGCAGCTTGAGCGGGAGGGGCCAAGAGACCCAGTACTTC.

The gene calls are TRBV19 and TRBJ2-5; 10 nucleotides match TRBD2. This CDR3 has 17 residues. With V trimmed by 3 bases and J by 5 bases, 12 bases remained unmatched. Looked up from germline, CDR1 is LNHDA and CDR2 is SQIVND (reference sequence). The CDR3 bases are TGTGCCAGTAGTATTGGGTGGACTAGCGGCCGCGGGGAGACCCAGTACTTC. It translates to CASSIGWTSGRGETQYF.

The V and J genes are TRBV28 and TRBJ2-4; 7 bases fit TRBD2. The germline gives CDR1 MDHEN, CDR2 SYDVKM. J was trimmed by 0 bases and V by 5 bases; bases with no gene match: 16. The CDR3 is 19 amino acids. The CDR3 DNA sequence: TGTGCCAGCAGTCCCCCACGGACTAGGCCTCTTCTAGCCAAAAACATTCAGTACTTC. Its protein product is CASSPPRTRPLLAKNIQYF.

The table lists this clone with a count of one. The chain joins TRBV7-2 to TRBJ2-5, with TRBD1 as a possible D gene (6 bases). The CDR3 covers 14 residues. The V gene lost 0 bases and the J gene lost 4 bases, with 9 bases spanning the gap. Germline values: CDR1 SGHTA, CDR2 FQGNSA. The CDR3 sequence is CASSLAARGETQYF. The CDR3 DNA is TGTGCCAGCAGCTTAGCCGCCAGGGGAGAGACCCAGTACTTC.

This chain connects TRBV2 to TRBJ2-1; D is ambiguous. Looked up from germline, CDR1 is SNHLY and CDR2 is FYNNEI. The CDR3 is made up of 11 amino acids. The germline V and J ends were trimmed by 6 bases and 10 bases, with 10 bases remaining between them. CDR3 loop: CASSPTREQFF. As DNA, the CDR3 is TGTGCCAGCAGCCCCACGAGGGAGCAGTTCTTC.

J is TRBJ2-7 and V is TRBV29-1; tentative D call: TRBD1 (5 bases). Per the germline V gene, CDR1 is SQVTM and CDR2 is ANQGSEA. The CDR3 is made up of 14 amino acids. With 6 bases removed from V and 5 bases from J, the gap between germline ends came to 20 bases. CDR3 nucleotide sequence: TGCAGCGTCGGAAGACAGCCGGCCCTTCACGAGCAGTACTTC. This sequence encodes CSVGRQPALHEQYF.

The chain recombines TRBV6-6 with TRBJ1-5, with D possibly being TRBD1 (5 bases). The ends were cut back, 6 bases at V and 2 bases at J, with 17 bases in the middle. CDR1 MNHNY and CDR2 SVGAGI come from the germline V gene (reference sequence). This CDR3 has 16 amino acids. In nucleotides, the CDR3 is TGTGCCAGCAGATCTGACAGTGGGGCGGGCAATCAGCCCCAGCATTTT. Protein: CASRSDSGAGNQPQHF.

The chain has TRBV7-2 and TRBJ2-3; 11 bases agree with TRBD2. The CDR3 length is 16 residues. Germline V gene lookup returns CDR1 SGHTA and CDR2 FQGNSA. The junction had 7 bases not matched to a gene; V was cut back by 2 bases and J by 6 bases. The CDR3 sequence: CASSLKTSGETDTQYF. For the CDR3, the DNA is TGTGCCAGCAGCTTAAAGACTAGCGGGGAAACGGATACGCAGTATTTT.

This chain uses TRBV6-1 with TRBJ1-2; D unresolved. This CDR3 has 13 amino acids. Germline V gives CDR1 MNHNS, CDR2 SASEGT. Trimming removed 1 base at V and 8 bases at J, with 11 bases between. CDR3 loop: CASSEVRVGGYTF. Here the CDR3 DNA reads TGTGCCAGCAGTGAAGTGAGAGTGGGGGGCTACACCTTC.

CDR3 in DNA: TGCGCCAGCAGCTTGAGGACAGTCCTTAATCAGCCCCAGCATTTT. Protein: CASSLRTVLNQPQHF. The V call is TRBV5-1, the J call TRBJ1-5; maybe TRBD1 (6 bases). The V and J ends lost 1 base and 4 bases respectively, with 12 bases between them. Looked up from germline, CDR1 is SGHRS and CDR2 is YFSETQ. CDR3 size: 15 residues.

Concerning this clone itself: This sample includes further DNA sequences coding for the same CDR3. The V and J genes are TRBV9 and TRBJ2-3, with D unresolved. Germline values: CDR1 SGDLS, CDR2 YYNGEE. Trimming pared 2 bases from V and 0 bases from J, leaving 7 bases between. The CDR3 covers 14 residues. CDR3 in DNA: TGTGCCAGCAGCGTTCTATCTAGCACAGATACGCAGTATTTT. This encodes CASSVLSSTDTQYF.

This chain connects TRBV28 to TRBJ2-7; D not certain. Deletions cut 6 bases from V and 3 bases from J, with 6 bases between. The length of the CDR3 is 11 residues. Germline assignment: CDR1 MDHEN and CDR2 SYDVKM. CDR3 in amino acids: CASRGRYEQYF. The CDR3 nucleotides are TGTGCCAGCAGGGGTCGCTACGAGCAGTACTTC.

The chain carries TRBV15 and TRBJ1-4, with 9 nucleotides matching TRBD1. Trimming removed 4 bases from V and 6 bases from J; junction bases left unmatched: 12. The CDR3 spans 17 residues. Germline V gives CDR1 LNHNV, CDR2 YYDKDF (reference sequence). The CDR3 DNA sequence: TGTGCCACCAGCAAGCGTAAACTGGACAGGGGCGATGAAAAACTGTTTTTT. The encoded protein is CATSKRKLDRGDEKLFF.

Remarks on this clone: The sample contains more than one DNA sequence encoding this CDR3. CDR3 sequence: CASSYAENTEAFF. The CDR3 DNA is TGTGCCAGCAGTTATGCAGAGAACACTGAAGCTTTCTTT. The rearrangement links TRBV28 to TRBJ1-1; D not resolved. The length of the CDR3 is 13 residues. The ends were cut back, 4 bases at V and 1 base at J, with 7 bases in the middle. Germline V gene lookup returns CDR1 MDHEN and CDR2 SYDVKM.

This rearrangement joins TRBV10-3 to TRBJ1-1, with D possibly TRBD1 on 6 matching bases. The V gene lost 0 bases and the J gene lost 4 bases, with 21 bases spanning the gap. In germline, CDR1 is ENHRY, CDR2 SYGVKD. This CDR3 spans 18 amino acids. The CDR3 DNA is TGTGCCATCAGTGAGTCAGGTAGCGGGGGGCGGAGGAGCACTGAAGCTTTCTTT. This encodes CAISESGSGGRRSTEAFF.